This T cell receptor beta chain emerged from a study of T cells in localized non-small cell lung cancer. V lost 5 bases to trimming and J lost 0 bases, with 16 bases between them. Germline V gene lookup returns CDR1 SEHNR and CDR2 FQNEAQ (reference sequence). The CDR3 spans 16 residues. Libraries were prepared by immunoSEQ multiplex PCR; TCRdb keeps only in-frame clonotypes and omits some of them. This table has 35,000 to 50,000 clones, roughly three quarters appearing once. The source material was PBMCs, sampled before any cancer treatment. The sequence came from a woman between 35 and 75 years old with stage II squamous cell lung carcinoma. The J gene is TRBJ1-1, the V gene TRBV7-9; possibly TRBD1 for D (5 bases). CDR3 sequence: CASSRPRTTMNTEAFF. CDR3 DNA: TGTGCCAGCAGCCGACCCAGGACAACCATGAACACTGAAGCTTTCTTT.